The 18 T cell receptor beta chains below all came from one sample that was sequenced in a study of blood T cell repertoires in COVID-19. Assay: immunoSEQ multiplex PCR; the TCRdb copy retains only in-frame clones and omits some. The table lists 70,000 to 80,000 clones, approximately 90% of them singletons. The sequencing input was peripheral blood. Receptor source: a woman in her sixties or seventies with active COVID-19.

The rearrangement joins TRBV19 to TRBJ1-2, with 9 bases aligning to TRBD1. Trimming took 6 bases from V and 2 from J; bases not matched to a gene: 7. CDR1 LNHDA and CDR2 SQIVND come from the germline V gene (reference sequence). This CDR3 has 15 amino acids. CDR3 sequence (DNA): TGTGCCAGTAGGAGGACAGGGGAGGCGAACTATGGCTACACCTTC. Its protein is CASRRTGEANYGYTF.

The chain uses TRBV6-2 or TRBV6-3 and TRBJ2-7, with TRBD1 matching over 9 bases. With 0 bases clipped from V and 3 bases from J, the junction kept 3 bases outside the gene matches. The CDR3 runs to 15 residues. Per germline, CDR1 MNHEY and CDR2 SVGEGT. The CDR3 DNA follows: TGTGCCAGCAGTTACTCGAAGGACAGGGGCTACGAGCAGTACTTC. Its protein is CASSYSKDRGYEQYF.

There are a few counts of this clone. The chain recombines TRBV27 with TRBJ1-5; 7 bases fit TRBD1. Trimming cost V 6 bases and J 7 bases; bases outside gene matches: 6. The CDR3 is 13 amino acids. Germline CDR1 MNHEY, CDR2 SMNVEV (reference sequence). This chain's CDR3 is CASRLQGSQPQHF. CDR3 nucleotides: TGTGCCAGCAGATTACAGGGGAGCCAGCCCCAGCATTTT.

The chain joins TRBV30 to TRBJ1-4; D gene unclear. V lost 4 bases and J lost 4, with 16 bases in between. The CDR3 loop spans 15 amino acids. The germline gives CDR1 GTSNPN, CDR2 SVGIG (reference sequence). This CDR3 is CAWKVGGRRNEKLFF. The CDR3 DNA follows: TGTGCCTGGAAAGTGGGAGGACGGCGTAATGAAAAACTGTTTTTT.

The chain is built from TRBV6-5 and TRBJ2-1; no clear D. The V gene's germline CDR1 is MNHEY and CDR2 SVGAGI. The V end lost 7 bases, the J end lost 9 bases, and 16 bases lay between the germline ends. The CDR3 consists of 13 residues. CDR3 in DNA: TGTGCCAGCACCAACCCTCCCTATAGTGAGCAGTTCTTC. It yields the protein CASTNPPYSEQFF.

The rearrangement uses TRBV21-1 and TRBJ2-1; TRBD2, as called in the table, went unchecked against the DNA. TRBV21-1 is deemed a pseudogene. The CDR3 is 17 amino acids. Here the CDR3 reads CASSKVRVERSYNEQFF. In DNA, the CDR3 is TGTGCCAGCAGCAAGGTACGGGTGGAGAGGTCCTACAATGAGCAGTTCTTC.

DNA of the CDR3: TGTGCCAGCAGTTACCCCGGGACTAGGACCCCCAATGAGCAGTTCTTC. Its protein is CASSYPGTRTPNEQFF. V gene TRBV6-5 combines with J gene TRBJ2-1; 8 nucleotides agree with TRBD2. The CDR3 runs to 16 residues. Germline trimming cut 2 bases from V and 6 bases from J; bases unmatched to any gene: 9. Germline V gene data show CDR1 as MNHEY and CDR2 as SVGAGI.

The chain employs TRBV27 and TRBJ2-5; 10 bases align to TRBD1. CDR3 length equals 16 residues. The V segment lost 5 bases and the J segment 5 bases; nucleotides outside the gene matches: 11. CDR1 MNHEY and CDR2 SMNVEV come from the germline V gene (reference sequence). CDR3 loop: CASSGTGTGVGETQYF. The CDR3 coding sequence is TGTGCCAGCAGTGGTACCGGGACAGGGGTAGGGGAGACCCAGTACTTC.

A single count supports this clone. The chain is built from TRBV11-2 and TRBJ2-3, with TRBD1 matching over 8 bases. The ends lost 1 base at V and 1 base at J; junction bases unmatched: 1. CDR1 SGHAT and CDR2 FQNNGV come from the germline V gene. CDR3 length: 15 amino acids. The CDR3 is CASSLGTGRTDTQYF. CDR3 nucleotides: TGTGCCAGCAGCTTAGGGACAGGGCGCACAGATACGCAGTATTTT.

V and J are TRBV29-1 and TRBJ2-7; TRBD2 matches 10 bases. The germline V gene has CDR1 SQVTM and CDR2 ANQGSEA. V was pared by 7 bases and J by 2 bases, with 5 bases of the junction left unmatched. This CDR3 comprises 13 residues. The CDR3 here is CSALAGAPYEQYF. Written as DNA, the CDR3 is TGCAGCGCTCTAGCGGGAGCCCCCTACGAGCAGTACTTC.

V and J are TRBV15 and TRBJ1-2; D is perhaps TRBD1 (6 bases). This CDR3 region has 14 residues. Germline loops: CDR1 LNHNV, CDR2 YYDKDF (reference sequence). V was cut by 0 bases and J by 8 bases, with 13 bases left in between. CDR3 DNA: TGTGCCACCAGCAGAGATCAGGGGATAGAGGGCTACACCTTC. Translating gives CATSRDQGIEGYTF.

V is TRBV24-1 and J is TRBJ2-6; a weak D match, TRBD2 (5 bases). CDR3 length: 14 residues. V was clipped by 8 bases and J by 4 bases, with 11 bases between them. Germline CDR1 and CDR2: KGHDR and SFDVKD. The CDR3 sequence is CATMGAEGANVLTF. CDR3 DNA: TGTGCCACCATGGGAGCTGAGGGGGCCAACGTCCTGACTTTC.

The chain recombines TRBV28 with TRBJ1-1, with unresolved D. Germline V gene sequence: CDR1 MDHEN, CDR2 SYDVKM. V lost 3 bases to trimming and J lost 1 base, with 6 bases between them. This CDR3 is 13 amino acids long. The CDR3 reads CASSFTANTEAFF. The CDR3 bases are TGTGCCAGCAGTTTTACAGCGAACACTGAAGCTTTCTTT.

The chain has TRBV5-4 and TRBJ1-2; 8 nucleotides match TRBD1. The V gene's germline CDR1 is SGHNT and CDR2 YYREEE (reference sequence). This CDR3 is built from 17 residues. J was trimmed by 8 bases and V by 1 base; bases with no gene match: 16. The CDR3 loop is CASSLYHRGSSRWGYTF. CDR3 nucleotides: TGTGCCAGCAGCTTGTATCACAGGGGGTCTTCCCGATGGGGCTACACCTTC. Drawing the rest from reference TRBV5-4 and TRBJ1-2, the complete variable domain is ETGVTQSPTHLIKTRGQQVTLRCSSQSGHNTVSWYQQALGQGPQFIFQYYREEENGRGNFPPRFSGLQFPNYSSELNVNALELDDSALYLCASSLYHRGSSRWGYTFGSGTRLTVV.

The V call is TRBV18, the J call TRBJ2-7, with 8 bases matching TRBD1. Germline V gene data show CDR1 as KGHSH and CDR2 as LQKENI. This CDR3 contains 14 residues. Losses at the gene ends were 2 bases for V and 3 bases for J; bases not matched to a gene: 3. CDR3 in amino acids: CASSPDRGLYEQYF. Written as DNA, the CDR3 is TGTGCCAGCTCACCAGACAGGGGCCTCTACGAGCAGTACTTC.

The chain employs TRBV18 and TRBJ1-2; 7 bases match TRBD1. The germline CDR1 and CDR2 sequences are KGHSH and LQKENI. This CDR3 has 13 residues. With V trimmed by 3 bases and J by 3 bases, 1 base remained unmatched. CDR3: CASSPGTDYGYTF. In nucleotides, the CDR3 is TGTGCCAGCTCACCCGGGACAGACTATGGCTACACCTTC.

The chain employs TRBV7-9 and TRBJ2-7; the match to TRBD2 covers 12 bases. Germline assignment: CDR1 SEHNR and CDR2 FQNEAQ (reference sequence). Trimming cost V 4 bases and J 11 bases; bases outside gene matches: 9. The length of the CDR3 is 14 residues. CDR3 sequence: CASSSSGLAGREYF. The CDR3 nucleotides are TGTGCCAGCAGCTCCAGCGGACTAGCGGGAAGGGAGTACTTC.

The chain recombines TRBV19 with TRBJ1-1; a weak D match, TRBD1 (6 bases). CDR3 size: 13 residues. Trimming removed 7 bases from V and 11 bases from J, with 20 bases in between. The V gene's germline CDR1 is LNHDA and CDR2 SQIVND (reference sequence). The CDR3 nucleotides read TGTGCCAGTACTACCCGGACAGAAATCTTGGCTTTCTTT. This sequence encodes CASTTRTEILAFF.